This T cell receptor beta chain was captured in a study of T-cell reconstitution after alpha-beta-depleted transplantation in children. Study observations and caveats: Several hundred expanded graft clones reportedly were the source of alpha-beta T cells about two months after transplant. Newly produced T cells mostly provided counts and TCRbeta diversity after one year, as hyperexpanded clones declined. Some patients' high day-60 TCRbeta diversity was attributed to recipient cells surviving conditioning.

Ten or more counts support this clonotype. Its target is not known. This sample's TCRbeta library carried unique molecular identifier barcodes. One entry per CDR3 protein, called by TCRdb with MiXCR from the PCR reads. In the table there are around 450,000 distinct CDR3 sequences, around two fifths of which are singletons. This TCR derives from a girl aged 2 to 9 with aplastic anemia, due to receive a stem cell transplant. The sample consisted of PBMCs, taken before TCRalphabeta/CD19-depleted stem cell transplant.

Here the CDR3 reads CASSPGTGGQPQHF. The CDR3 bases are TGCGCCAGCAGCCCCGGGACAGGGGGACAGCCCCAGCATTTT. V gene TRBV4-1 combines with J gene TRBJ1-5, with TRBD1 matching 11 bases. Trimming cost V 4 bases and J 7 bases; bases outside gene matches: 3. This CDR3 has 14 amino acids. Germline CDR1 MGHRA, CDR2 YSYEKL.